This is a list of T cell receptor beta chains from one sample in a study of T cell responses to AZD1222 COVID-19 vaccine. The method was immunoSEQ multiplex PCR; TCRdb's version includes in-frame clones alone and lacks a portion of them. The sample carries about 100,000 clones, 65% to 90% recorded once. The source was peripheral blood, collected on day 0 of AZD1222 vaccination. These receptors were collected from an adult in good health. CDR3s include the opening cysteine and the closing phenylalanine or tryptophan. Fields, in order: V gene, J gene, D gene, clone size, CDR3 protein, CDR3 DNA. The D gene is left open where the match is weak. Size is omitted from some rows. Given values are once, few, many or a class for expanded clones.

TRBV19	TRBJ1-2	NA	few	CASSPDRDGYTF	TGTGCCAGTAGCCCGGACAGAGATGGCTACACCTTC
TRBV30	TRBJ1-2	NA	NA	CAWGRQPKGYTF	TGTGCCTGGGGAAGACAGCCGAAGGGCTACACCTTC
TRBV6-6	TRBJ1-6	TRBD1	few	CASSPGQGPSSYNSPLHF	TGTGCCAGCAGTCCTGGACAGGGACCGAGCTCCTATAATTCACCCCTCCACTTT
TRBV4-1	TRBJ1-6	NA	NA	CASSQAAPFQGGYNSPLHF	TGCGCCAGCAGCCAAGCCGCGCCGTTTCAGGGAGGGTATAATTCACCCCTCCACTTT
TRBV9	TRBJ2-7	NA	NA	CASSREGLVYEQYF	TGTGCCAGCAGCCGTGAGGGGCTCGTCTACGAGCAGTACTTC
TRBV4-2	TRBJ1-2	NA	NA	CASSQDPPWGTGYTF	TGTGCCAGCAGCCAAGATCCTCCGTGGGGGACTGGCTACACCTTC
TRBV3-1/TRBV3-2	TRBJ1-1	NA	NA	CASSQPGGFAEAFF	TGTGCCAGCAGCCAACCCGGGGGTTTCGCTGAAGCTTTCTTT
TRBV6-5	TRBJ1-2	NA	NA	CASSPYPPQGYGYTF	TGTGCCAGCAGTCCATATCCCCCTCAGGGCTATGGCTACACCTTC
TRBV4-1	TRBJ2-7	TRBD2	NA	CASIWDASGSPLEQYF	TGCGCCAGCATCTGGGACGCGAGCGGGAGCCCTCTCGAGCAGTACTTC
TRBV19	TRBJ1-1	NA	NA	CASSIVAGGGTEAFF	TGTGCCAGTAGTATAGTAGCGGGGGGAGGCACTGAAGCTTTCTTT
TRBV11-2	TRBJ2-7	NA	NA	CASSFVLDRRYEQYF	TGTGCCAGCAGCTTTGTCCTAGATCGACGCTACGAGCAGTACTTC
TRBV30	TRBJ2-7	NA	NA	CAWRDIREQYF	TGTGCCTGGAGGGACATCCGCGAGCAGTACTTC
TRBV27	TRBJ2-7	TRBD1	NA	CASSPGTGGIYEQYF	TGTGCCAGCAGTCCCGGGACAGGGGGCATCTACGAGCAGTACTTC
TRBV5-8	TRBJ1-5	TRBD1	NA	CASSFGTANQPQHF	TGTGCCAGCAGCTTCGGGACAGCCAATCAGCCCCAGCATTTT
TRBV6-1	TRBJ1-1	NA	NA	CASSETPLRAFF	TGTGCCAGCAGTGAAACCCCACTGCGAGCTTTCTTT
TRBV27	TRBJ2-7	NA	NA	CASSHLTGTISYEQYF	TGTGCCAGCAGTCACCTCACCGGGACAATCTCCTACGAGCAGTACTTC
TRBV5-1	TRBJ1-3	NA	NA	CASSIGQSNTIYF	TGCGCCAGCAGCATAGGACAGTCAAACACCATATATTTT
TRBV12-3/TRBV12-4	TRBJ1-2	NA	NA	CASSPHVGNGYTF	TGTGCCAGCAGCCCCCACGTAGGCAACGGCTACACCTTC
TRBV6-2/TRBV6-3	TRBJ2-2	TRBD2	few	CASNPSGTYTGELFF	TGTGCCAGCAACCCTAGCGGAACCTACACCGGGGAGCTGTTTTTT
TRBV11-3	TRBJ2-1	TRBD2	NA	CASSAGLAGSYNEQFF	TGTGCCAGCAGCGCCGGACTAGCGGGATCCTACAATGAGCAGTTCTTC
TRBV18	TRBJ1-3	NA	NA	CASSPSTAGSSGNTIYF	TGTGCCAGCTCACCTAGCACCGCAGGATCCTCTGGAAACACCATATATTTT
TRBV29-1	TRBJ1-2	TRBD1	NA	CSVADRGYYGYTF	TGCAGCGTAGCTGACAGGGGCTACTATGGCTACACCTTC
TRBV6-5	TRBJ2-2	NA	once	CASSYSQRLVTGELFF	TGTGCCAGCAGTTACTCACAGCGGTTGGTGACCGGGGAGCTGTTTTTT
TRBV5-8	TRBJ1-6	NA	NA	CASSPPAGLALHF	TGTGCCAGCAGCCCCCCCGCCGGGTTGGCCCTCCACTTT
TRBV4-1	TRBJ1-2	NA	NA	CASSQDFTAGGYTF	TGCGCCAGCAGCCAAGACTTCACGGCTGGTGGCTACACCTTC
TRBV14	TRBJ2-7	NA	once	CASSQDWGQAYEQYF	TGTGCCAGCAGCCAAGACTGGGGACAAGCCTACGAGCAGTACTTC
TRBV7-9	TRBJ2-5	NA	NA	CASSLGEYQETQYF	TGTGCCAGCAGTCTGGGGGAGTACCAAGAGACCCAGTACTTC
TRBV29-1	TRBJ2-1	TRBD1	NA	CSVGDRVNEQFF	TGCAGCGTGGGGGACAGGGTCAATGAGCAGTTCTTC
TRBV5-1	TRBJ2-7	NA	NA	CASSLVAGNPYEQYF	TGCGCCAGCAGCTTGGTGGCAGGGAACCCCTACGAGCAGTACTTC
TRBV19	TRBJ2-1	TRBD1	once	CASSSGQGPNEQFF	TGTGCCAGTAGTTCAGGACAGGGACCCAATGAGCAGTTCTTC
TRBV3-1/TRBV3-2	TRBJ2-5	TRBD1	NA	CASSPKHAGGETQYF	TGTGCCAGCAGCCCAAAGCACGCAGGGGGCGAGACCCAGTACTTC
TRBV5-1	TRBJ2-3	TRBD2	NA	CASSLATSGGATDTQYF	TGCGCCAGCAGCTTGGCCACTAGCGGGGGGGCCACAGATACGCAGTATTTT
TRBV5-4	TRBJ1-2	NA	NA	CASSDGGQNYGYTF	TGTGCCAGCAGCGATGGTGGGCAGAACTATGGCTACACCTTC
TRBV2	TRBJ1-6	NA	NA	CASSSGGFVSPLHF	TGTGCCAGCAGCTCGGGGGGTTTCGTCTCACCCCTCCACTTT
TRBV4-1	TRBJ2-1	NA	NA	CASSQVKRLSSYNEQFF	TGCGCCAGCAGCCAAGTGAAAAGGCTTAGCTCCTACAATGAGCAGTTCTTC
TRBV30	TRBJ2-2	NA	NA	CAWIPSGVAGELFF	TGTGCCTGGATCCCTTCAGGGGTGGCCGGGGAGCTGTTTTTT
TRBV18	TRBJ2-7	TRBD1	once	CASSLGTGYTYEQYF	TGTGCCAGCTCCCTAGGGACAGGGTACACCTACGAGCAGTACTTC
TRBV11-3	TRBJ2-5	TRBD1	NA	CASSREDRGGGETQYF	TGTGCCAGCAGCCGAGAGGACAGGGGAGGCGGAGAGACCCAGTACTTC
TRBV5-6	TRBJ1-3	TRBD1	NA	CASSRGETGFSNTIYF	TGTGCCAGCAGCCGCGGGGAGACAGGGTTTTCGAACACCATATATTTT
TRBV6-1	TRBJ1-1	TRBD1	NA	CASRERSGTANTEAFF	TGTGCCAGCAGGGAAAGGAGCGGGACAGCCAACACTGAAGCTTTCTTT
TRBV6-5	TRBJ2-7	TRBD2	once	CASRLSGRNDEQYF	TGTGCCAGCAGATTGAGCGGGAGAAACGACGAGCAGTACTTC
TRBV18	TRBJ2-2	TRBD2	NA	CASSPGLAENTGELFF	TGTGCCAGCTCACCGGGACTAGCGGAGAACACCGGGGAGCTGTTTTTT
TRBV4-1	TRBJ2-2	NA	few	CASSQGRARTGELFF	TGCGCCAGCAGCCAAGGGAGGGCGCGTACCGGGGAGCTGTTTTTT
TRBV30	TRBJ1-5	NA	NA	CAWSLVSIGGQPQHF	TGTGCCTGGAGTCTGGTCAGTATAGGAGGACAGCCCCAGCATTTT
TRBV20-1	TRBJ2-7	TRBD2	NA	CSASERGYSSYEQYF	TGCAGCGCCAGTGAGCGGGGCTATTCCTCCTACGAGCAGTACTTC
TRBV5-4	TRBJ2-5	NA	NA	CASSLASGAETQYF	TGTGCCAGCAGCTTGGCTAGTGGAGCAGAGACCCAGTACTTC
TRBV5-5	TRBJ2-7	TRBD1	NA	CASSSLGTGSYEQYF	TGTGCCAGCAGCTCGCTAGGGACAGGGTCCTACGAGCAGTACTTC